The rows below give T cell receptor beta chains drawn from one sample of a study of blood T cell repertoires in COVID-19. The assay was immunoSEQ multiplex PCR, and TCRdb's table has in-frame clones only and misses some. The table records 270,000 or so clones, 70% to 90% of them present only once. Material: PBMCs or T cells enriched from blood (not recorded which). Receptors originate from a woman in her forties with acute COVID-19. The CDR3 runs from the conserved cysteine through the conserved F or W. Each record gives: V gene, CDR3 length, D gene, clone size, J gene, CDR3 protein, CDR3 DNA. A D gene is named only where the DNA matches it firmly. Clone size is shown for a subset of rows, as once, few, many or a class of expanded clone.

v_call: TRBV9
cdr3_length: 16
d_call: TRBD1
clone_size: few
j_call: TRBJ1-1
cdr3_aa: CASSVGAGGLNTEAFF
cdr3_nt: TGTGCCAGCAGCGTAGGGGCAGGGGGTCTGAACACTGAAGCTTTCTTT

v_call: TRBV12-3/TRBV12-4
cdr3_length: 12
d_call: NA
clone_size: NA
j_call: TRBJ2-2
cdr3_aa: CASRTYDRELFF
cdr3_nt: TGTGCCAGCAGAACCTACGACAGGGAGCTGTTTTTT

v_call: TRBV29-1
cdr3_length: 12
d_call: TRBD1
clone_size: NA
j_call: TRBJ1-2
cdr3_aa: CSVETGDYGYTF
cdr3_nt: TGCAGCGTTGAAACAGGGGACTATGGCTACACCTTC

v_call: TRBV29-1
cdr3_length: 14
d_call: NA
clone_size: NA
j_call: TRBJ2-1
cdr3_aa: CSVVGQSTYNEQFF
cdr3_nt: TGCAGCGTTGTGGGGCAGTCCACCTACAATGAGCAGTTCTTC

v_call: TRBV5-5
cdr3_length: 14
d_call: NA
clone_size: NA
j_call: TRBJ2-5
cdr3_aa: CASSLLSGDGTQYF
cdr3_nt: TGTGCCAGCAGCTTGTTGTCCGGAGACGGGACCCAGTACTTC

v_call: TRBV19
cdr3_length: 12
d_call: NA
clone_size: NA
j_call: TRBJ1-2
cdr3_aa: CGTAQGNYGYTF
cdr3_nt: TGTGGGACCGCACAGGGTAACTATGGCTACACCTTC

v_call: TRBV6-2/TRBV6-3
cdr3_length: 15
d_call: NA
clone_size: NA
j_call: TRBJ2-1
cdr3_aa: CASSLAALTYNEQFF
cdr3_nt: TGTGCCAGCAGTTTGGCGGCCTTGACGTACAATGAGCAGTTCTTC

v_call: TRBV5-6
cdr3_length: 16
d_call: NA
clone_size: NA
j_call: TRBJ1-6
cdr3_aa: CASSRGQSSYNSPLHF
cdr3_nt: TGTGCCAGCAGCCGCGGACAGAGCTCCTATAATTCACCCCTCCACTTT

v_call: TRBV18
cdr3_length: 13
d_call: NA
clone_size: NA
j_call: TRBJ1-1
cdr3_aa: CASTNFRDIEAFF
cdr3_nt: TGTGCCAGCACTAACTTCCGGGACATTGAAGCTTTCTTT

v_call: TRBV28
cdr3_length: 14
d_call: NA
clone_size: NA
j_call: TRBJ1-2
cdr3_aa: CASSLEAGDYGYTF
cdr3_nt: TGTGCCAGCAGTTTAGAGGCAGGGGACTATGGCTACACCTTC

v_call: TRBV19
cdr3_length: 13
d_call: TRBD1
clone_size: once
j_call: TRBJ1-1
cdr3_aa: CASRVTGGTEAFF
cdr3_nt: TGTGCCAGTAGGGTAACAGGGGGTACTGAAGCTTTCTTT

v_call: TRBV9
cdr3_length: 20
d_call: NA
clone_size: NA
j_call: TRBJ2-3
cdr3_aa: CASSPRGAGPTLSVADTQYF
cdr3_nt: TGTGCCAGCAGCCCCAGAGGGGCGGGACCAACCCTCTCTGTTGCCGATACGCAGTATTTT

v_call: TRBV12-3/TRBV12-4
cdr3_length: 12
d_call: TRBD1
clone_size: NA
j_call: TRBJ1-2
cdr3_aa: CASTGTGNGYTF
cdr3_nt: TGTGCCAGCACCGGGACAGGGAATGGCTACACCTTC

v_call: TRBV12-5
cdr3_length: 15
d_call: TRBD1
clone_size: NA
j_call: TRBJ1-1
cdr3_aa: CASGLVSGGYTEAFF
cdr3_nt: TGTGCTAGTGGTTTGGTTTCAGGGGGGTACACTGAAGCTTTCTTT

v_call: TRBV5-6
cdr3_length: 13
d_call: NA
clone_size: NA
j_call: TRBJ1-1
cdr3_aa: CASSLRGNTEAFF
cdr3_nt: TGTGCCAGCAGCTTGCGAGGAAACACTGAAGCTTTCTTT

v_call: TRBV5-4
cdr3_length: 17
d_call: TRBD2
clone_size: NA
j_call: TRBJ2-2
cdr3_aa: CASSSGAGGLTAGELFF
cdr3_nt: TGTGCCAGCAGCTCGGGGGCGGGAGGCCTAACGGCCGGGGAGCTGTTTTTT

v_call: TRBV14
cdr3_length: 19
d_call: NA
clone_size: NA
j_call: TRBJ2-5
cdr3_aa: CASSQEVLGGATGLETQYF
cdr3_nt: TGTGCCAGCAGCCAAGAGGTGCTCGGGGGGGCGACAGGGTTGGAGACCCAGTACTTC

v_call: TRBV9
cdr3_length: 15
d_call: NA
clone_size: few
j_call: TRBJ2-1
cdr3_aa: CASSPGLSSYNEQFF
cdr3_nt: TGTGCCAGCAGCCCCGGACTAAGCTCCTACAATGAGCAGTTCTTC

v_call: TRBV11-2
cdr3_length: 17
d_call: TRBD2
clone_size: NA
j_call: TRBJ2-5
cdr3_aa: CASSLDLRLAGGETQYF
cdr3_nt: TGTGCCAGCAGCTTAGATCTAAGGCTAGCGGGAGGAGAGACCCAGTACTTC

v_call: TRBV9
cdr3_length: 15
d_call: NA
clone_size: NA
j_call: TRBJ2-2
cdr3_aa: CASSVLPGNTGELFF
cdr3_nt: TGTGCCAGCAGCGTATTACCGGGAAACACCGGGGAGCTGTTTTTT

v_call: TRBV6-5
cdr3_length: 13
d_call: NA
clone_size: NA
j_call: TRBJ1-4
cdr3_aa: CASSPAGEEKLFF
cdr3_nt: TGTGCCAGCAGCCCCGCCGGGGAGGAAAAACTGTTTTTT

v_call: TRBV30
cdr3_length: 13
d_call: NA
clone_size: NA
j_call: TRBJ2-7
cdr3_aa: CAWVTSAGFEQYF
cdr3_nt: TGTGCCTGGGTAACCTCAGCGGGTTTCGAGCAGTACTTC

v_call: TRBV4-1
cdr3_length: 15
d_call: NA
clone_size: NA
j_call: TRBJ1-2
cdr3_aa: CASSQGAIDGYGYTF
cdr3_nt: TGCGCCAGCAGCCAAGGGGCCATTGATGGTTATGGCTACACCTTC

v_call: TRBV5-4
cdr3_length: 14
d_call: NA
clone_size: NA
j_call: TRBJ2-2
cdr3_aa: CASSLEQLGGELFF
cdr3_nt: TGTGCCAGCAGCTTGGAACAGCTCGGCGGGGAGCTGTTTTTT

v_call: TRBV30
cdr3_length: 12
d_call: NA
clone_size: once
j_call: TRBJ2-3
cdr3_aa: CAWSVSGDTQYF
cdr3_nt: TGTGCCTGGAGTGTCAGCGGAGATACGCAGTATTTT

v_call: TRBV5-4
cdr3_length: 16
d_call: NA
clone_size: NA
j_call: TRBJ1-3
cdr3_aa: CASSQGQGLSGNTIYF
cdr3_nt: TGTGCCAGCAGCCAAGGTCAGGGACTCTCTGGAAACACCATATATTTT

v_call: TRBV10-3
cdr3_length: 13
d_call: TRBD1
clone_size: NA
j_call: TRBJ1-6
cdr3_aa: CAIRQGGNSPLHF
cdr3_nt: TGTGCCATCAGACAGGGGGGGAATTCACCCCTCCACTTT

v_call: TRBV5-4
cdr3_length: 14
d_call: NA
clone_size: NA
j_call: TRBJ1-1
cdr3_aa: CASGTTVVRTEAFF
cdr3_nt: TGTGCCAGCGGCACGACAGTGGTTAGGACTGAAGCTTTCTTT

v_call: TRBV15
cdr3_length: 15
d_call: NA
clone_size: NA
j_call: TRBJ2-2
cdr3_aa: CATSREQGNTGELFF
cdr3_nt: TGTGCCACCAGCAGAGAACAGGGGAACACCGGGGAGCTGTTTTTT

v_call: TRBV27
cdr3_length: 16
d_call: TRBD2
clone_size: NA
j_call: TRBJ2-3
cdr3_aa: CASSLVLAGGADTQYF
cdr3_nt: TGTGCCAGCAGTTTAGTACTAGCGGGAGGGGCAGATACGCAGTATTTT

v_call: TRBV6-5
cdr3_length: 15
d_call: NA
clone_size: NA
j_call: TRBJ1-3
cdr3_aa: CASSFSGAGGNTIYF
cdr3_nt: TGTGCCAGCAGTTTCTCAGGGGCAGGTGGAAACACCATATATTTT

v_call: TRBV10-3
cdr3_length: 17
d_call: TRBD1
clone_size: NA
j_call: TRBJ1-2
cdr3_aa: CAISVGGQGRLSYGYTF
cdr3_nt: TGTGCCATCAGTGTCGGGGGACAGGGGCGGTTATCCTATGGCTACACCTTC

v_call: TRBV24-1
cdr3_length: 11
d_call: NA
clone_size: NA
j_call: TRBJ1-1
cdr3_aa: CATSEGTKAFF
cdr3_nt: TGTGCCACCAGTGAGGGGACAAAAGCTTTCTTT

v_call: TRBV28
cdr3_length: 12
d_call: NA
clone_size: NA
j_call: TRBJ2-3
cdr3_aa: CASSLGRDTQYF
cdr3_nt: TGTGCCAGCAGTTTAGGGAGGGATACGCAGTATTTT

v_call: TRBV7-9
cdr3_length: 14
d_call: NA
clone_size: NA
j_call: TRBJ1-3
cdr3_aa: CASSPRATGNTIYF
cdr3_nt: TGTGCCAGCAGCCCTAGAGCTACTGGAAACACCATATATTTT

v_call: TRBV18
cdr3_length: 15
d_call: NA
clone_size: NA
j_call: TRBJ1-5
cdr3_aa: CASSPTYQGGTAQHF
cdr3_nt: TGTGCCAGCTCACCAACTTATCAGGGAGGTACAGCCCAGCATTTT

v_call: TRBV19
cdr3_length: 13
d_call: NA
clone_size: once
j_call: TRBJ1-5
cdr3_aa: CASSIPGNQPQHF
cdr3_nt: TGTGCCAGTAGTATCCCAGGGAATCAGCCCCAGCATTTT

v_call: TRBV18
cdr3_length: 17
d_call: TRBD1
clone_size: NA
j_call: TRBJ1-1
cdr3_aa: CASSPSTGVAMNTEAFF
cdr3_nt: TGTGCCAGCTCACCATCGACAGGGGTAGCCATGAACACTGAAGCTTTCTTT

v_call: TRBV15
cdr3_length: 16
d_call: NA
clone_size: once
j_call: TRBJ1-6
cdr3_aa: CATSRDLSHNNSPLHF
cdr3_nt: TGTGCCACCAGCAGAGATCTCTCACACAATAATTCACCCCTCCACTTT

v_call: TRBV24-1
cdr3_length: 14
d_call: TRBD1
clone_size: NA
j_call: TRBJ1-2
cdr3_aa: CATSDSDRVEGYTF
cdr3_nt: TGTGCCACCAGTGATTCAGACAGGGTCGAGGGCTACACCTTC

v_call: TRBV7-2
cdr3_length: 15
d_call: TRBD1
clone_size: few
j_call: TRBJ2-1
cdr3_aa: CASSSPGQGFNEQFF
cdr3_nt: TGTGCCAGCAGCTCCCCGGGACAGGGGTTCAATGAGCAGTTCTTC

v_call: TRBV7-2
cdr3_length: 19
d_call: TRBD1
clone_size: NA
j_call: TRBJ2-4
cdr3_aa: CASSLGGQGERLAKNIQYF
cdr3_nt: TGTGCCAGCAGCTTAGGCGGACAGGGGGAAAGACTAGCCAAAAACATTCAGTACTTC

v_call: TRBV3-1/TRBV3-2
cdr3_length: 14
d_call: TRBD1
clone_size: once
j_call: TRBJ1-1
cdr3_aa: CASSQSGTGGDAFF
cdr3_nt: TGTGCCAGCAGCCAATCAGGGACAGGGGGCGACGCTTTCTTT

v_call: TRBV11-3
cdr3_length: 14
d_call: TRBD2
clone_size: NA
j_call: TRBJ2-3
cdr3_aa: CASSLKSGGDTQYF
cdr3_nt: TGTGCCAGCAGCTTAAAATCGGGGGGGGATACGCAGTATTTT

v_call: TRBV5-4
cdr3_length: 13
d_call: NA
clone_size: few
j_call: TRBJ1-1
cdr3_aa: CASSIDMNTEAFF
cdr3_nt: TGTGCCAGCAGCATAGACATGAACACTGAAGCTTTCTTT

v_call: TRBV4-3
cdr3_length: 13
d_call: NA
clone_size: NA
j_call: TRBJ1-1
cdr3_aa: CASSQDLGLEAFF
cdr3_nt: TGCGCCAGCAGCCAAGATCTGGGCCTTGAAGCTTTCTTT

v_call: TRBV6-2/TRBV6-3
cdr3_length: 15
d_call: NA
clone_size: NA
j_call: TRBJ2-3
cdr3_aa: CASSYSRVGTDTQYF
cdr3_nt: TGTGCCAGCAGTTACTCCAGGGTAGGCACAGATACGCAGTATTTT

v_call: TRBV13
cdr3_length: 16
d_call: NA
clone_size: NA
j_call: TRBJ1-6
cdr3_aa: CASSFQGSSYNSPLHF
cdr3_nt: TGTGCCAGCAGCTTCCAGGGGAGCTCCTATAATTCACCCCTCCACTTT

v_call: TRBV3-1/TRBV3-2
cdr3_length: 13
d_call: NA
clone_size: NA
j_call: TRBJ1-5
cdr3_aa: CASSQDRSQPQHF
cdr3_nt: TGTGCCAGCAGCCAAGATAGGAGTCAGCCCCAGCATTTT

v_call: TRBV24-1
cdr3_length: 21
d_call: NA
clone_size: NA
j_call: TRBJ1-6
cdr3_aa: CATSDFPQRESRYEGNSPLHF
cdr3_nt: TGTGCCACCAGTGATTTCCCTCAGAGGGAGAGTCGATATGAGGGTAATTCACCCCTCCACTTT

v_call: TRBV5-1
cdr3_length: 17
d_call: NA
clone_size: NA
j_call: TRBJ1-4
cdr3_aa: CASSDRQINRPNEKLFF
cdr3_nt: TGCGCCAGCAGCGACCGACAGATAAACAGGCCTAATGAAAAACTGTTTTTT

v_call: TRBV12-3/TRBV12-4
cdr3_length: 12
d_call: NA
clone_size: NA
j_call: TRBJ1-2
cdr3_aa: CASSYPGYGYTF
cdr3_nt: TGTGCCAGCAGTTACCCAGGCTATGGCTACACCTTC

v_call: TRBV3-1/TRBV3-2
cdr3_length: 17
d_call: TRBD1
clone_size: NA
j_call: TRBJ2-2
cdr3_aa: CASSRRTGADGTGELFF
cdr3_nt: TGTGCCAGCAGCCGGCGGACAGGGGCGGATGGTACCGGGGAGCTGTTTTTT

v_call: TRBV11-3
cdr3_length: 12
d_call: TRBD1
clone_size: NA
j_call: TRBJ2-5
cdr3_aa: CASSSGGETQYF
cdr3_nt: TGTGCCAGCAGCTCAGGGGGCGAGACCCAGTACTTC